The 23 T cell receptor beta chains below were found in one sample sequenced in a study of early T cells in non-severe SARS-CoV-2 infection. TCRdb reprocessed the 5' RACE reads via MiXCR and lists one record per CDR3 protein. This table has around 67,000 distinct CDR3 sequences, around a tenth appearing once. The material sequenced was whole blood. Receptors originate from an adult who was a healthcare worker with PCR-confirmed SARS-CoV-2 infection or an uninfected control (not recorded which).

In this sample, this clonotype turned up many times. The CDR3, as DNA: TGTGCCAGCCCACACCAGGTCGACTCTGGAAACACCATATATTTT. Translated: CASPHQVDSGNTIYF. The chain has TRBV7-9 and TRBJ1-3; D call uncertain. The CDR3 covers 15 residues. Per germline, CDR1 SEHNR and CDR2 FQNEAQ (reference sequence). V was cut by 8 bases and J by 0 bases, with 14 bases left in between.

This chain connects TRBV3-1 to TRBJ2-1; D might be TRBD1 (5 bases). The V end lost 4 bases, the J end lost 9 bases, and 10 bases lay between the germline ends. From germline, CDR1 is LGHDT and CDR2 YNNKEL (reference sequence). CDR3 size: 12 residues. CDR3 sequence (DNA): TGTGCCAGCAGCCTCACCCAGGGTGAGCAGTTCTTC. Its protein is CASSLTQGEQFF.

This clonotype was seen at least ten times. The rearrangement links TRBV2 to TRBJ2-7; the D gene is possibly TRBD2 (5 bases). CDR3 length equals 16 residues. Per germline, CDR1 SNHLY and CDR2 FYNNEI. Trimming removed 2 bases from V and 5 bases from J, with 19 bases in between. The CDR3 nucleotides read TGTGCCAGCAGTGAATCCCCGGCGGGTTGGATGCACGAGCAGTACTTC. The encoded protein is CASSESPAGWMHEQYF.

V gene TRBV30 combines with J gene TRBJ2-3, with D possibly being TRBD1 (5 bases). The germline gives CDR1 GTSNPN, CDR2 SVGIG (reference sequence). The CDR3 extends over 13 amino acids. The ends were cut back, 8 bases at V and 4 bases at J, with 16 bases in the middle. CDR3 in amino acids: CAAFAPRADTQYF. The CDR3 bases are TGTGCCGCCTTCGCTCCCAGGGCAGATACGCAGTATTTT. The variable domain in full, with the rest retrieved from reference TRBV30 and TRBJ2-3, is SQTIHQWPATLVQPVGSPLSLECTVEGTSNPNLYWYRQAAGRGLQLLFYSVGIGQISSEVPQNLSASRPQDRQFILSSKKLLLSDSGFYLCAAFAPRADTQYFGPGTRLTVL.

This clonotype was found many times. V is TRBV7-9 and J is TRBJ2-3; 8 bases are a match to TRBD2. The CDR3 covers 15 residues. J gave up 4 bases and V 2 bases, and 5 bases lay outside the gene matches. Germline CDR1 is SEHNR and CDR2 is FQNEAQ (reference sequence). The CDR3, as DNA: TGTGCCAGCAGCTTAAGTAGCGGGGCTTCAGATACGCAGTATTTT. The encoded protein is CASSLSSGASDTQYF.

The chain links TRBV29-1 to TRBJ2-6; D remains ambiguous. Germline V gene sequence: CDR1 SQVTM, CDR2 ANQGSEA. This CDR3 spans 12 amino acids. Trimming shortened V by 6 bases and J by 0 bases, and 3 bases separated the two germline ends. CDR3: CSVLSGANVLTF. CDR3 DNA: TGCAGCGTACTCTCTGGGGCCAACGTCCTGACTTTC.

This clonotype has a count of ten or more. DNA for the CDR3: TGTGCCAGCAGCGCCAGAGGCGGGACCCCCAGCTCCTACAATGAGCAGTTCTTC. It specifies CASSARGGTPSSYNEQFF. The chain links TRBV9 to TRBJ2-1; tentative D call: TRBD2 (6 bases). The CDR3 is made up of 18 amino acids. Germline V gene lookup returns CDR1 SGDLS and CDR2 YYNGEE. Trimming shortened V by 3 bases and J by 0 bases, and 19 bases separated the two germline ends.

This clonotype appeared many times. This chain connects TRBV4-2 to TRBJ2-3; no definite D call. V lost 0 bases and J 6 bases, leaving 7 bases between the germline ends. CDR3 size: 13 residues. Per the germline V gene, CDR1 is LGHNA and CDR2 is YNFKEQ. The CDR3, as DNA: TGTGCCAGCAGCCAAGATTCTCGGGATACGCAGTATTTT. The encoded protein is CASSQDSRDTQYF.

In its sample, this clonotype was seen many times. CDR3 nucleotide sequence: TGTGCCAGCAGTTTACGCGGGGGCGGTTACTATGGCTACACCTTC. Translating it yields CASSLRGGGYYGYTF. This chain joins TRBV27 and TRBJ1-2; D might be TRBD1 (6 bases). CDR1 and CDR2 from the germline V gene are MNHEY and SMNVEV (reference sequence). The CDR3 consists of 15 residues. V was pared by 2 bases and J by 3 bases, with 13 bases between.

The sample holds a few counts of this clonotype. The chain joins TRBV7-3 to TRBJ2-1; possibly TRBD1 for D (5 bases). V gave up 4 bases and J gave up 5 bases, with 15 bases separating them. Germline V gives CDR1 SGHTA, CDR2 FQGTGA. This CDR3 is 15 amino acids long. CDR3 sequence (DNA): TGTGCCAGCAGCTCCAGGACACGCCAAGACAATGAGCAGTTCTTC. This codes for CASSSRTRQDNEQFF.

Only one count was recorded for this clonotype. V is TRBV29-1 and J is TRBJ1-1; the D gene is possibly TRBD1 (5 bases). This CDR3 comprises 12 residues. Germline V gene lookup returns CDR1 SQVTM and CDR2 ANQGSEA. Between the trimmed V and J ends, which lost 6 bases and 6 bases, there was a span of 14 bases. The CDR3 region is CSVCRDGSEAFF. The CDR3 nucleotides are TGCAGCGTGTGCAGGGATGGCTCTGAAGCTTTCTTT.

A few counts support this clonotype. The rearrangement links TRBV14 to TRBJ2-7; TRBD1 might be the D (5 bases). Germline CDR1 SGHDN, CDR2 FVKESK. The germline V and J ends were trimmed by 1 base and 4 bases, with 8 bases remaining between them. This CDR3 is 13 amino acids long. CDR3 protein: CASSQGRAYEQYF. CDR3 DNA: TGTGCCAGCAGCCAAGGCAGGGCGTACGAGCAGTACTTC.

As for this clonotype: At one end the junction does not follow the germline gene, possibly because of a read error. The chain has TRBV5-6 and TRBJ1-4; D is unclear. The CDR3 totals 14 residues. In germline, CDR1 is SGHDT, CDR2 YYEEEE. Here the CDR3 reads CASSFSDANGKLFF. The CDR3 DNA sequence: TGTGCCAGCAGCTTCTCGGATGCTAATGGAAAACTGTTTTTT.

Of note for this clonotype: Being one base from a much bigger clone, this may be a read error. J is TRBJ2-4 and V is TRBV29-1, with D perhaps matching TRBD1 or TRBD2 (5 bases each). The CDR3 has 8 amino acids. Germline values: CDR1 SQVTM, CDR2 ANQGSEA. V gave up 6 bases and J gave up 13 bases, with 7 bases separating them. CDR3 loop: CSVGPQYF. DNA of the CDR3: TGCAGCGTGGGACCACAGTACTTC. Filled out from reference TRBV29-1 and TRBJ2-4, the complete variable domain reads SAVISQKPSRDICQRGTSLTIQCQVDSQVTMMFWYRQQPGQSLTLIATANQGSEATYESGFVIDKFPISRPNLTFSTLTVSNMSPEDSSIYLCSVGPQYFGAGTRLSVL.

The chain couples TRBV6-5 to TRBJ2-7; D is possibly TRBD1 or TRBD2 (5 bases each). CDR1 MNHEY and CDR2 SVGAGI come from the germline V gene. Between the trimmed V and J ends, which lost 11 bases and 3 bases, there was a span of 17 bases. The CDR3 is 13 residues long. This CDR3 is CASRPGANYEQYF. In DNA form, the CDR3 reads TGTGCCTCCCGCCCCGGGGCCAACTACGAGCAGTACTTC.

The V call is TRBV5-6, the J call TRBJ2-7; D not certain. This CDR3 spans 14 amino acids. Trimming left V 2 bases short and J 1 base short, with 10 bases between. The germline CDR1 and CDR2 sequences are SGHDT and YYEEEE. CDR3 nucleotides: TGTGCCAGCAGCTTTGTAGGTCTTTCCTACGAGCAGTACTTC. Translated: CASSFVGLSYEQYF. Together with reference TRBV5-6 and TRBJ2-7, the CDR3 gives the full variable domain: DAGVTQSPTHLIKTRGQQVTLRCSPKSGHDTVSWYQQALGQGPQFIFQYYEEEERQRGNFPDRFSGHQFPNYSSELNVNALLLGDSALYLCASSFVGLSYEQYFGPGTRLTVT.

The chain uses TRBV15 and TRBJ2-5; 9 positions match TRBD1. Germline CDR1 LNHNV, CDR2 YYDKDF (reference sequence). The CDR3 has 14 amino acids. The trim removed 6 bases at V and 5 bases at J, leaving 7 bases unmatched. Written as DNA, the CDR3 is TGTGCCACCAGTCACGGGACAGGGATTGAGACCCAGTACTTC. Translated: CATSHGTGIETQYF.

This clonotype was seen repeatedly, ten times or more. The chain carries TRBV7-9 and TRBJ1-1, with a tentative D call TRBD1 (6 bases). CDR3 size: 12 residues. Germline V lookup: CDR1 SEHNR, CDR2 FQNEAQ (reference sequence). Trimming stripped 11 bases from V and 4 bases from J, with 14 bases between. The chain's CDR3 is CAGHRVGTEAFF. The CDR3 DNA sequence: TGTGCCGGGCACAGGGTAGGCACTGAAGCTTTCTTT.

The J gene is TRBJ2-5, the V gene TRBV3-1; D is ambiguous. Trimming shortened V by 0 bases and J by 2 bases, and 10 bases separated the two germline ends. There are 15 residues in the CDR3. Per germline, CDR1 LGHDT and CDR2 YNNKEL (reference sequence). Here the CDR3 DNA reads TGTGCCAGCAGCCAAGATGGGCTGGGGCAAGAGACCCAGTACTTC. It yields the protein CASSQDGLGQETQYF.

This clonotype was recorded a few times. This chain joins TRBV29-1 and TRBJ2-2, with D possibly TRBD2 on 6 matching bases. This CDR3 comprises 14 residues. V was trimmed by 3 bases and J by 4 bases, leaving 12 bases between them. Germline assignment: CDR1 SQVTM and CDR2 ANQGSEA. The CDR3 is CSVDQLGGTGELFF. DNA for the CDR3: TGCAGCGTTGATCAATTGGGAGGCACCGGGGAGCTGTTTTTT.

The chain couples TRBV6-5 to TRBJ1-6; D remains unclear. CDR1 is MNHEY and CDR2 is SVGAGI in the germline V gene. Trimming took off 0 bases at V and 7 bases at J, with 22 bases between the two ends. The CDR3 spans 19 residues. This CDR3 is CASSYSQPHGGPLNSPLHF. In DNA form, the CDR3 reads TGTGCCAGCAGTTACTCCCAACCGCATGGAGGCCCTCTCAATTCACCCCTCCACTTT.

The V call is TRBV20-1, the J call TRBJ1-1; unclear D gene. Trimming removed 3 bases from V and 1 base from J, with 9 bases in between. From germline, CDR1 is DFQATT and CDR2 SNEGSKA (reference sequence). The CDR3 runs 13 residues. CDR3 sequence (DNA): TGCAGTGCTAGGGGCGGCTGGAACACTGAAGCTTTCTTT. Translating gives CSARGGWNTEAFF.

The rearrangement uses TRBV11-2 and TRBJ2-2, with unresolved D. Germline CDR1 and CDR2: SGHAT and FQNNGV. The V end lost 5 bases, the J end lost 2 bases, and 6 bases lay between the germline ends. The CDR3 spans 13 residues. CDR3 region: CASSKFNTGELFF. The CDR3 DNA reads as TGTGCCAGCAGCAAATTTAACACCGGGGAGCTGTTTTTT.